The T cell receptor (beta chain) under discussion was sequenced for a study of blood T cell repertoires in COVID-19. The overall study: Acute and convalescent COVID-19 specimens originated in the United States, Italy and Spain.

As handled by the study authors: Amplification of reference gene primers was used by the study to estimate nucleated cell counts. TCRdb's copy holds only in-frame clones and misses some; the assay was immunoSEQ multiplex PCR. The D gene and trimming were derived from the DNA, and the V and J assignments and clone size from that table. The sample records 100,000 or so clones, around 96% being singletons. CDR1 and CDR2 from the germline V gene are SGHKS and YYEKEE (reference sequence). Trimming at V came to 5 bases and at J to 2 bases, leaving 5 bases not matched to a gene. This CDR3 has 14 amino acids.

This receptor was obtained from a human donor with active COVID-19. The donor label of this sample is uncertain. Specimen: peripheral blood. This chain connects TRBV5-5 to TRBJ2-7, with 9 bases matching TRBD1. The chain's CDR3 is CASRGTGGPYEQYF. CDR3 DNA sequence: TGTGCCAGCAGGGGAACAGGGGGCCCCTACGAGCAGTACTTC.